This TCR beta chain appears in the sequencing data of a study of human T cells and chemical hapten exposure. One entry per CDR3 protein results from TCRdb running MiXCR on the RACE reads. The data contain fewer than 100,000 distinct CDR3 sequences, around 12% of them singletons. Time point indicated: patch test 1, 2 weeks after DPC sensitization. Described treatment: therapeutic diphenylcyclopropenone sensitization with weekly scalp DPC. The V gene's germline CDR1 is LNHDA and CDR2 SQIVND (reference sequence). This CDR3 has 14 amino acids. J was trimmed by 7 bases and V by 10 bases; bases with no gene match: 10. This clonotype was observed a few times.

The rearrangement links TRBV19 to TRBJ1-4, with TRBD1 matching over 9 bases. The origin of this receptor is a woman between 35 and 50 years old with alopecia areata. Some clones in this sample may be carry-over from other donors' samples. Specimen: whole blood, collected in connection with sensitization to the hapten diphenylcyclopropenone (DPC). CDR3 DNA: TGTGCCACCCGAGGGACAGGGTCGGGTGAAAAACTGTTTTTT. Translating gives CATRGTGSGEKLFF.